This TCR beta chain was identified during a study of draining lymph node invasion in breast cancer (dated by TCRdb to about 2020). The study in broad terms: Histology and cytokeratin immunohistochemistry were used to diagnose nodal metastasis, and EpCAM/CD45 flow cytometry was used to confirm the diagnosis. In the separate targeted TCR sequencing, lymph nodes from about five patients were covered, and primary tumors were sequenced for three of those patients. In a separate targeted assay, sorted memory regulatory T cells and memory conventional CD4 T cells were compared across breast cancer tissues by bulk TCR-beta CDR3 sequencing. From each patient, matched non-invaded and tumor-invaded tumor-draining lymph nodes and the primary tumor were collected, and both Treg and Tconv subsets were profiled.

Memory regulatory T cells were sorted as CD4+ CD45RA- CD25high cells. Tumor-draining lymph nodes were classified as non-invaded or invaded according to the absence or presence of metastatic tumor cells. Before staining and sorting, a Miltenyi Pan T Cell isolation kit was used to pre-enrich the T cells. Immunohistochemistry for estrogen receptor, progesterone receptor, HER2 and Ki-67 was used to characterize primary tumors. Within a few hours after surgery, fresh surgical tissue was processed by cutting the tissue into small fragments. The tissue fragments were digested enzymatically for about 20 minutes with Liberase TL plus DNase and were then passed through a 40-micrometer strainer. After DAPI live/dead staining, cells were sorted on a BD FACS Aria II at roughly 97-99% purity. The sorted cells were lysed in TCL buffer, and a Norgen Single Cell RNA purification kit, including DNase treatment, was used to purify the RNA.

The CDR3 goes from the cysteine to the phenylalanine over 15 residues. The read is trimmed to its CDR3 DNA, 45 bases read in frame from base 1. The V and J ends are trimmed by 0 bases and 11 bases, leaving 15 bases between them. The germline V gene (reference sequence) yields SGHNT for CDR1 and YYREEE for CDR2. Receptors were amplified or captured by bulk RNA-seq. TCRdb lists the instrument as Illumina HiSeq 2500. For the original study's pipeline: In the separate targeted TCR-seq dataset, CDR3 sequences were extracted from raw reads and quantified using MiXCR version 2.1.5 with default parameters. In the separate targeted TCR-seq dataset, TCR-beta clones were defined by the combination of V gene, J gene and CDR3 sequence. In the separate targeted TCR-seq dataset, clones with fewer than three counts were first removed, after which only the 90% most strongly expressed clones per sample were kept. In the separate targeted TCR-seq dataset, Treg-Tconv overlap was computed as shared clones divided by total Treg clones per tissue, times 100. In TCRdb, the public reads were trimmed at Q25 with fastp and aligned with MiXCR, with productive beta chains retained. Duplicate CDR3 protein sequences are folded into a single record with the most common DNA and genes. These V and J calls are TCRdb output, not the study's own analysis. The sample table contains approximately 3,100 distinct CDR3 sequences; only one count was recorded for about half of them. The leading ten clones occupy about 3.5% of the sample.

The table lists this clonotype with a few counts. Its binding antigen is unknown. Within one base of it there is no much larger clone, and no base qualities were kept. Results the study describes overall, beyond this receptor: According to the targeted TCR-seq data, Tregs appeared to be more clonally expanded than Tconvs in every tissue, and both subsets had lower diversity in tumor than in lymph nodes. Detection of some of the top 100 tumor clones in both invaded and non-invaded nodes suggests recirculation between tumor and draining nodes. In each tissue, about 12-25% of Treg TCRs were also present in Tconvs, a finding interpreted as suggesting peripheral induction of Tregs. Tracking the tumor top-100 clones was possible in just a couple of patients. Data could not resolve whether Treg conversion occurred in a given organ or whether converted Tregs recirculated between nodes and tumor. TCRs shared between the Treg and Tconv subsets were viewed as suggestive of, but not proof of, a common clonal origin.

The sample consisted of sorted memory Tregs from a lymph node. The cell subset or site label on this specimen signifies: CD45RA-negative sorted CD4+ T cells (memory Tconv or effector/memory Treg). The chain is made from TRBV5-4 and TRBJ1-6; the D gene assignment is ambiguous. The source is a female donor with luminal breast cancer. The CDR3 region: CASSLEAGPGTPLHF. The nucleotide sequence is given as TGTGCCAGCAGCTTGGAGGCCGGCCCGGGGACACCCCTCCACTTT.